This TCR beta chain is drawn from a study of T cells after yellow fever vaccination. Study-wide results and caveats: Few clonotypes appeared in both CD4 and CD8 compartments.

This clonotype was counted only a few times. The antigen is unknown. The authors made TCR cDNA by 5'RACE template switching, adding a universal primer site and UMIs. TCRdb ran MiXCR on the 5' RACE reads and lists one entry per CDR3 protein. Of 200,000 to 300,000 distinct CDR3 sequences in the sample, roughly 13% were seen once. This CDR3 region has 16 residues. Losses at the gene ends were 3 bases for V and 7 bases for J; bases not matched to a gene: 14. Germline CDR1 reads MDHEN; CDR2 reads SYDVKM. The material was CD4+ T cells sorted from PBMCs, obtained 45 days after the yellow fever booster vaccination. The receptor was derived from a man aged 25 to 45 who received the YFV17D yellow fever vaccine. The chain uses TRBV28 and TRBJ2-5, with 7 bases fitting TRBD1. DNA of the CDR3: TGTGCCAGCAGTTTCCCCCAGATCGGACAGGCAGGGACCCAGTACTTC. Translating it yields CASSFPQIGQAGTQYF.